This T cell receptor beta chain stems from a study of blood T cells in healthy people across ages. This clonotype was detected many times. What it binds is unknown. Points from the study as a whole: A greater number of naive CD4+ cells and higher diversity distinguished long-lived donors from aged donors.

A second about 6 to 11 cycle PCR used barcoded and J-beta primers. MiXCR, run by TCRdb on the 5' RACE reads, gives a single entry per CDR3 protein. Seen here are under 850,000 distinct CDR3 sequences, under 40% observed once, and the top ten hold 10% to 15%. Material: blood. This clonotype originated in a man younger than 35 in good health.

This chain's CDR3 is CASSHTGTGIYGYTF. The CDR3 DNA is TGCGCCAGCAGCCATACCGGGACAGGGATCTATGGCTACACCTTC. The chain employs TRBV4-3 and TRBJ1-2, with 9 bases matching TRBD1. CDR1 is LGHNA, CDR2 YSLEER, per germline. V was clipped by 3 bases and J by 4 bases; unmatched bases: 6. The CDR3 is made up of 15 amino acids.